This T cell receptor (beta chain) was found in a study of tumor-infiltrating lymphocytes in primary liver carcinoma. Turning to the study itself: The patient group consisted of men and women aged 30 to 69 years. Samples produced roughly 3.65 to 7.5 million productive TCRbeta reads, comparable across tissue types.

The CDR3 is 20 residues long. Trimming removed 5 bases from V and 2 bases from J, with 31 bases in between. The authors took blood RNA from unsorted whole blood and also extracted germline DNA. This clonotype came up a few times. Constant-region priming of around 500 ng total RNA yielded TCR beta cDNA. It was through three nested multiplex PCR rounds of slightly modified ARM-PCR that TCR beta libraries arose. In the first two PCR rounds, TRBV1-TRBV30 forward primers were paired with a C-beta reverse primer, and each round lasted roughly 10 cycles. Each CDR3 protein is one row after TCRdb ran MiXCR on the multiplex PCR reads. This repertoire shows 300,000 to 400,000 distinct CDR3 sequences, about 60% found once; its top ten account for approximately 9%.

The chain joins TRBV12-3 or TRBV12-4 to TRBJ2-7; possibly TRBD1 for D (6 bases). The TCR sequence derives from a man aged 35-49 years with primary liver carcinoma and hepatitis B virus infection. The sample was peripheral blood. CDR3 region: CASSLKGVPPGGGAAYEQYF. The CDR3 DNA follows: TGTGCCAGCAGTCTTAAGGGGGTACCACCAGGTGGGGGCGCGGCCTACGAGCAGTACTTC.